A selection of T cell receptor beta chains follows, all from one sample in a study of human T cells and chemical hapten exposure. Via MiXCR, TCRdb re-called the RACE reads, giving one row per CDR3 protein. The repertoire holds about 89,000 distinct CDR3 sequences, with roughly 11% as singletons. The starting material was whole blood, obtained in connection with sensitization to the hapten diphenylcyclopropenone (DPC). These receptor sequences come from a man aged 35 to 55 with alopecia areata. Some clones in this sample may be carry-over from other donors' samples. CDR3s include the opening cysteine and the closing phenylalanine or tryptophan. A D gene is named only where the DNA matches it firmly. A row's size may be missing; if present it is once, few, many or a size class.

size	D	V	J	DNA	CDR3
NA	TRBD2	TRBV5-1	TRBJ2-3	TGCGCCAGCAGCCCGGGACTAGCGGGACTCACAGATACGCAGTATTTT	CASSPGLAGLTDTQYF
few	NA	TRBV4-2	TRBJ2-5	TGTGCCAGCAGCCAAGAGAGCCGAGGGTCTGCCCAAGAGACCCAGTACTTC	CASSQESRGSAQETQYF
NA	TRBD2	TRBV10-3	TRBJ2-1	TGTGCCATCAGTGAGCTAGCGGGAGGGCCGAGCTCCTACAATGAGCAGTTCTTC	CAISELAGGPSSYNEQFF
few	NA	TRBV6-5	TRBJ2-5	TGTGCCAGCAGTTCCCTGTACCAAGAGACCCAGTACTTC	CASSSLYQETQYF
many	NA	TRBV28	TRBJ1-5	TGTGCCAGCAGACAACCGGACGGAGGTAATCAGCCCCAGCATTTT	CASRQPDGGNQPQHF
few	NA	TRBV9	TRBJ2-2	TGTGCCAGCAGCGTAGTACAGGGGAACACCGGGGAGCTGTTTTTT	CASSVVQGNTGELFF
few	NA	TRBV20-1	TRBJ1-6	TGCAGTGCTAGAGACCCCCGGGGGACCCTAAATTCACCCCTCCACTTT	CSARDPRGTLNSPLHF
NA	TRBD1	TRBV28	TRBJ2-3	TGTGCCAGCAGTCCTGACAGGGTTGACGCAGATACGCAGTATTTT	CASSPDRVDADTQYF
few	NA	TRBV7-9	TRBJ2-1	TGTGCCAGCAGCCAGAAAAAGTCTGGGGATGAGCAGTTCTTC	CASSQKKSGDEQFF
few	TRBD1	TRBV2	TRBJ2-6	TGTGCCGGGGGACAGAGCTCTGGGGCCAACGTCCTGACTTTC	CAGGQSSGANVLTF
few	TRBD2	TRBV7-2	TRBJ2-1	TGTGCCAGCAGCCGTAGCGGGAGGACGAATGAGCAGTTCTTC	CASSRSGRTNEQFF
few	NA	TRBV6-2/TRBV6-3	TRBJ2-1	TGTGCCAGCAGTTACCAGGGGACCCCTATCTACAATGAGCAGTTCTTC	CASSYQGTPIYNEQFF
NA	TRBD2	TRBV10-3	TRBJ2-3	TGTGCCATCACCCGTAGCGGGGGCACAGATACGCAGTATTTT	CAITRSGGTDTQYF
NA	NA	TRBV14	TRBJ2-7	TGTGCCAGCAGCCAAGTTCCTTTCCTCGAGCAGTACTTC	CASSQVPFLEQYF
NA	TRBD2	TRBV29-1	TRBJ2-5	TGCAGCGTTGTACTAGCGGGAAAGGAGACCCAGTACTTC	CSVVLAGKETQYF
few	NA	TRBV7-2	TRBJ1-6	TGTGCCAGCACCTCTCTGAGGGCCAGGTCGAGCTCCTATAATTCACCCCTCCACTTT	CASTSLRARSSSYNSPLHF
few	NA	TRBV24-1	TRBJ1-2	TGTGCCACCAGTACAGGACTTCATGGCTACACCTTC	CATSTGLHGYTF
NA	TRBD1	TRBV16	TRBJ1-5	TGTGCCAGCAGCCAAGGGGACAGCTATAGCAATCAGCCCCAGCATTTT	CASSQGDSYSNQPQHF
many	NA	TRBV5-4	TRBJ2-3	TGTGCCAGCAGCTTGCGGGGACCAGATACGCAGTATTTT	CASSLRGPDTQYF
many	NA	TRBV6-2/TRBV6-3	TRBJ2-7	TGTGCCAGCACCCTGAACAGGGGGGGCGAGCAGTACTTC	CASTLNRGGEQYF
NA	NA	TRBV5-1	TRBJ2-2	TGCGCCAGCAGCTTGGGGACGGGACAAACTTCCACCGGGGAGCTGTTTTTT	CASSLGTGQTSTGELFF
few	NA	TRBV28	TRBJ1-5	TGTGCCAGCAGTCCCGCGGGTAATCAGCCCCAGCATTTT	CASSPAGNQPQHF
NA	TRBD1	TRBV18	TRBJ1-1	TGTGCCAGCTCGGGACAGCTGAACACTGAAGCTTTCTTT	CASSGQLNTEAFF
medium-sized	TRBD2	TRBV20-1	TRBJ2-7	TGCAGTGCTGAGAGTGAACTAGCGGGATACGAGCAGTACTTC	CSAESELAGYEQYF
many	NA	TRBV29-1	TRBJ1-5	TGCAGCGTTGCACCCACAGGGATCGGCCAGCCCCAGCATTTT	CSVAPTGIGQPQHF
many	TRBD2	TRBV4-2	TRBJ2-1	TGTGCCAGCAGCCCCCGACTAGCGGGAGGCCATGAGCAGTTCTTC	CASSPRLAGGHEQFF
many	NA	TRBV7-2	TRBJ1-2	TGTGCCAGCAGCCATCCCCTGGGGCGCGGCTATGGCTACACCTTC	CASSHPLGRGYGYTF